This T cell receptor beta chain appears in the sequencing data of a study of cytomegalovirus exposure and HLA in healthy donors. The primer mix had 60 Vbeta and 13 Jbeta primers. Some clones are missing from TCRdb's copy, which holds only in-frame ones; the method was immunoSEQ multiplex PCR. The data hold approximately 160,000 clones, with over 70% observed a single time. Per germline, CDR1 MGHDK and CDR2 SYGVNS. The CDR3 consists of 13 residues. V dropped 6 bases and J dropped 7; count of bases not matched to a gene: 6. Concerning this clone: Antigen specificity is unknown.

Study findings and constraints: According to the study, 180 or so TCR beta chains were cytomegalovirus-associated.

This chain joins TRBV25-1 and TRBJ2-1; TRBD2 aligns across 7 bases. The sample consisted of PBMCs. This TCR derives from a man younger than 40 in good health and CMV-seropositive. The CDR3 here is CASRGGDENEQFF. The CDR3 coding sequence is TGTGCCAGCAGGGGGGGGGATGAAAATGAGCAGTTCTTC.